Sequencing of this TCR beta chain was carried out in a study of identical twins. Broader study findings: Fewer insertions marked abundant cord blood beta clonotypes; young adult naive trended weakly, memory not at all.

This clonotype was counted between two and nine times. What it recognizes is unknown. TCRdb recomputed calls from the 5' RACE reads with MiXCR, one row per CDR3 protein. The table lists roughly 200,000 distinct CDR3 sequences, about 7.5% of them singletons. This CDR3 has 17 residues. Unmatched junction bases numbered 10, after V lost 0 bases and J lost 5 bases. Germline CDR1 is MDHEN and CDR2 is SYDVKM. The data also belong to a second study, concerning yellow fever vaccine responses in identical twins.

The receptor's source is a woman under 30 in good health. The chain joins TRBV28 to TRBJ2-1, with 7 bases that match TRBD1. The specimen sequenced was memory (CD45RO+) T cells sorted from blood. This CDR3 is CASSLWAGGQADNEQFF. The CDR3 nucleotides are TGTGCCAGCAGTTTATGGGCTGGAGGACAGGCCGACAATGAGCAGTTCTTC.